Presented here are 27 T cell receptor beta chains from one specimen sequenced in a study of post-analysis software for immune sequencing data. These receptors are not linked to any known antigen. TCR beta cDNA libraries had unique molecular identifiers. TCRdb independently ran MiXCR on the PCR reads; one entry per CDR3 protein. The sample contains fewer than 850,000 distinct CDR3 sequences, about 32% of which appear only once. Findings and caveats of the study: TRBV5-6, TRBV5-1 and TRBV20-1 were among roughly five TRBV segments more frequent in patients than controls.

What was sequenced was blood. All receptors derive from a girl between 10 and 17 years old with multiple sclerosis.

This clonotype was counted once. This chain links TRBV29-1 with TRBJ2-5; D is perhaps TRBD1 (6 bases). Between the trimmed V and J ends, which lost 4 bases and 10 bases, there was a span of 19 bases. From germline, CDR1 is SQVTM and CDR2 ANQGSEA. There are 13 residues in the CDR3. The CDR3 DNA is TGCAGCGTTGTCTTGGATGGGGGCCGGGACCAGTACTTC. Translating it yields CSVVLDGGRDQYF.

The V gene is TRBV5-6, the J gene TRBJ2-4; D not resolved. V was trimmed by 0 bases and J by 13 bases, leaving 17 bases between them. Germline V gene data show CDR1 as SGHDT and CDR2 as YYEEEE. This CDR3 is 14 amino acids long. The CDR3, as DNA: TGTGCCAGCAGCTTGGCCCTCGCAGTCAATGAGCAGTACTTC. It specifies CASSLALAVNEQYF.

The chain employs TRBV4-3 and TRBJ1-2, with TRBD1 identical over 8 bases. CDR3 length: 16 residues. From germline, CDR1 is LGHNA and CDR2 YSLEER. V was clipped by 0 bases and J by 8 bases; unmatched bases: 11. The CDR3 here is CASSQEWAGGPLGYTF. CDR3 in DNA: TGCGCCAGCAGCCAAGAGTGGGCAGGGGGCCCCCTAGGCTACACCTTC.

This clonotype was observed many times. The chain couples TRBV29-1 to TRBJ2-7; 8 bases are a match to TRBD1. The CDR3 contains 16 residues. J lost 8 bases, V lost 4 bases, and 19 bases had no gene match. Per germline, CDR1 SQVTM and CDR2 ANQGSEA. CDR3 in DNA: TGCAGCGTTGGACAGGGGCAGGGAGAGGGCCGTACCCAGCAGTACTTC. As protein: CSVGQGQGEGRTQQYF.

This clonotype was observed at least ten times. V usage is TRBV10-3 and J usage is TRBJ2-1; TRBD2 matches 9 bases. Germline V gene data show CDR1 as ENHRY and CDR2 as SYGVKD. V lost 6 bases and J lost 5; bases outside the gene matches: 5. The length of the CDR3 is 14 residues. The CDR3 DNA follows: TGTGCCATCAGGCGGGAGGGGTCCCACAATGAGCAGTTCTTC. Translated, it gives CAIRREGSHNEQFF.

The chain combines TRBV18 with TRBJ2-7, with D possibly TRBD1 on 6 matching bases. The CDR3 runs to 14 residues. V was cut by 2 bases and J by 6 bases, with 14 bases left in between. Germline CDR1 is KGHSH and CDR2 is LQKENI. CDR3 sequence (DNA): TGTGCCAGCTCACCAACACAGGGTTGGGGCGAGCAGTACTTC. Residues: CASSPTQGWGEQYF.

The V and J genes are TRBV20-1 and TRBJ2-5; no firm D call. The end of the DNA is better explained by TRBJ2-7, so the J call may be wrong. The CDR3 is 13 residues long. Germline V gene lookup returns CDR1 DFQATT and CDR2 SNEGSKA (reference sequence). CDR3 coding DNA: TGCAGTGCTAGAGCGGGCCTCACCGGCGAGCAGTACTTC. Protein product: CSARAGLTGEQYF.

This clonotype was seen more than once but under ten times. The chain links TRBV5-1 to TRBJ2-7, with D unclear. CDR3 length equals 13 residues. Trimming took off 0 bases at V and 3 bases at J, with 7 bases between the two ends. In germline, CDR1 is SGHRS, CDR2 YFSETQ. Here the CDR3 DNA reads TGCGCCAGCAGCTTGGCCGGCATCTACGAGCAGTACTTC. Its translation is CASSLAGIYEQYF.

This clonotype has ten or more counts. This chain links TRBV7-2 with TRBJ2-1; 12 nucleotides line up with TRBD2. CDR1 and CDR2 (germline): SGHTA, FQGNSA. There are 16 residues in the CDR3. J lost 4 bases, V lost 5 bases, and 6 bases had no gene match. The CDR3 DNA is TGTGCCAGCAGCGGGGGGGGACTAGCGGGTTACAATGAGCAGTTCTTC. Its translation is CASSGGGLAGYNEQFF.

V is TRBV7-9 and J is TRBJ2-1, with TRBD1 identical over 8 bases. V lost 5 bases, J lost 1 base, and 7 bases stayed unmatched. Germline assignment: CDR1 SEHNR and CDR2 FQNEAQ (reference sequence). CDR3 length: 16 residues. Here the CDR3 DNA reads TGTGCCAGCAGCCCCTGGGGGGACAGGTCCTACAATGAGCAGTTCTTC. It codes for CASSPWGDRSYNEQFF.

With regard to this clonotype: Germline is not matched at one junction end, which may reflect a read error. The V and J genes are TRBV15 and TRBJ2-7, with 8 bases identical to TRBD2. The CDR3 spans 14 residues. Germline values: CDR1 LNHNV, CDR2 YYDKDF (reference sequence). CDR3 bases: TGTGCCGCCAGCAGAGCGGGAGCTCACCACGAGCAGTACTTC. It translates to CAASRAGAHHEQYF.

This clonotype has only a few counts. The CDR3 bases are TGTGCCAGCGCTACCCTTGTCGGCACCACTTACAATGAGCAGTTCTTC. It codes for CASATLVGTTYNEQFF. This chain uses TRBV27 with TRBJ2-1, with unresolved D. The germline CDR1 and CDR2 sequences are MNHEY and SMNVEV (reference sequence). The CDR3 consists of 16 residues. The V gene lost 8 bases and the J gene lost 4 bases, with 21 bases spanning the gap.

This chain links TRBV5-1 with TRBJ2-1, with 9 bases fitting TRBD1. The germline gives CDR1 SGHRS, CDR2 YFSETQ. V was pared by 2 bases and J by 8 bases, with 14 bases of the junction left unmatched. This CDR3 comprises 17 residues. CDR3 residues: CASSLQQTGGVADEQFF. CDR3 DNA: TGCGCCAGCAGCTTACAGCAGACAGGGGGAGTTGCGGATGAGCAGTTCTTC.

This clonotype came up many times. The V and J genes are TRBV28 and TRBJ2-7; D call uncertain. Trimming stripped 5 bases from V and 9 bases from J, with 32 bases between. Germline-derived CDR1 and CDR2 are MDHEN and SYDVKM. The CDR3 runs to 18 residues. The CDR3 protein is CASSLELFTGPSNFGQYF. CDR3 nucleotide sequence: TGTGCCAGCAGTCTGGAACTATTTACCGGGCCTTCAAACTTCGGGCAGTACTTC.

This chain links TRBV6-5 with TRBJ1-6, with 7 bases that match TRBD1. J lost 7 bases, V lost 0 bases, and 3 bases had no gene match. The germline gives CDR1 MNHEY, CDR2 SVGAGI. The CDR3 covers 15 residues. The CDR3 sequence is CASSYSSQGNSPLHF. For the CDR3, the DNA is TGTGCCAGCAGTTACTCTTCACAGGGGAATTCACCCCTCCACTTT.

In its sample, this clonotype was seen a few times. The V call is TRBV20-1, the J call TRBJ2-1, with unresolved D. The CDR3 runs to 15 residues. The ends were cut back, 6 bases at V and 0 bases at J, with 15 bases in the middle. Per the germline V gene, CDR1 is DFQATT and CDR2 is SNEGSKA (reference sequence). CDR3 nucleotides: TGCAGTGCCAAGTCTGGCGTTAGCTCCTACAATGAGCAGTTCTTC. Residues: CSAKSGVSSYNEQFF.

The chain recombines TRBV2 with TRBJ1-5; D may be TRBD1 (6 bases). The CDR3 runs to 15 residues. The V end lost 8 bases, the J end lost 2 bases, and 16 bases lay between the germline ends. Germline loops: CDR1 SNHLY, CDR2 FYNNEI. CDR3 region: CASRRGGFGNQPQHF. The CDR3 coding sequence is TGTGCCAGCCGGAGGGGGGGATTCGGCAATCAGCCCCAGCATTTT. The full variable domain, with the rest looked up from reference TRBV2 and TRBJ1-5, is EPEVTQTPSHQVTQMGQEVILRCVPISNHLYFYWYRQILGQKVEFLVSFYNNEISEKSEIFDDQFSVERPDGSNFTLKIRSTKLEDSAMYFCASRRGGFGNQPQHFGDGTRLSIL.

This clonotype was recorded a few times. The chain is built from TRBV6-5 and TRBJ2-7; 8 bases agree with TRBD1. The CDR3 sequence is 15 residues long. Trimming removed 0 bases from V and 3 bases from J; junction bases left unmatched: 4. CDR1 MNHEY and CDR2 SVGAGI come from the germline V gene. The CDR3 sequence: CASSYSGQGRYEQYF. Written as DNA, the CDR3 is TGTGCCAGCAGTTACTCAGGACAGGGCCGCTACGAGCAGTACTTC.

V usage is TRBV29-1 and J usage is TRBJ2-1; perhaps TRBD2 as D (6 bases). The J call is in doubt because the DNA end fits TRBJ2-7 better. The germline gives CDR1 SQVTM, CDR2 ANQGSEA. The CDR3 runs to 15 residues. CDR3 nucleotide sequence: TGCAGCGTTGCAGGGCGGGGCGGCTCCTACAATGAGCAGTACTTC. As protein: CSVAGRGGSYNEQYF.

This chain uses TRBV9 with TRBJ2-1; TRBD2 might be the D (6 bases). Per germline, CDR1 SGDLS and CDR2 YYNGEE. The CDR3 is 13 residues long. The germline V and J ends were trimmed by 4 bases and 5 bases, with 10 bases remaining between them. DNA for the CDR3: TGTGCCAGCAGCTCAGGGACTCACAATGAGCAGTTCTTC. Translated: CASSSGTHNEQFF.

The table lists this clonotype with a few counts. The chain joins TRBV20-1 to TRBJ2-1; 16 positions match TRBD2. The CDR3 has 21 amino acids. V lost 3 bases, J lost 7 bases, and 21 bases stayed unmatched. The germline V gene has CDR1 DFQATT and CDR2 SNEGSKA (reference sequence). The CDR3 DNA follows: TGCAGTGCTAGGGAGACAGGGCTGGGGACTAGCGGGGGGGATAGCCGTAATGAGCAGTTCTTC. Amino acids: CSARETGLGTSGGDSRNEQFF.

This clonotype was found a few times. V gene TRBV6-5 combines with J gene TRBJ2-7, with TRBD1 matching 7 bases. The CDR3 has 14 amino acids. The trim removed 4 bases at V and 3 bases at J, leaving 6 bases unmatched. Germline V CDR1 and CDR2: MNHEY, SVGAGI. The CDR3 here is CASSFYRGDYEQYF. CDR3 nucleotides: TGTGCCAGCAGTTTCTACAGGGGAGACTACGAGCAGTACTTC.

The CDR3 bases are TGTGCCAGCACCGAACCCTCACGGGCCAACTATGGCTACACCTTC. Its protein product is CASTEPSRANYGYTF. The chain has TRBV28 and TRBJ1-2, with no clear D. Per the germline V gene, CDR1 is MDHEN and CDR2 is SYDVKM. Trimming left V 7 bases short and J 2 bases short, with 17 bases between. The CDR3 is 15 amino acids.

In its sample, this clonotype was seen a few times. V usage is TRBV20-1 and J usage is TRBJ2-1; 9 positions match TRBD2. V gave up 6 bases and J gave up 0 bases; unmatched junction bases: 6. Looked up from germline, CDR1 is DFQATT and CDR2 is SNEGSKA (reference sequence). CDR3 length: 15 residues. The DNA for the CDR3 is TGCAGTGCCCGTAAACTAGCGGGCTCCTACAATGAGCAGTTCTTC. This gives the protein CSARKLAGSYNEQFF.

The rearrangement uses TRBV20-1 and TRBJ1-2; perhaps TRBD1 as D (6 bases). Germline-derived CDR1 and CDR2 are DFQATT and SNEGSKA (reference sequence). The CDR3 sequence is 13 residues long. Between the trimmed V and J ends, which lost 4 bases and 8 bases, there was a span of 17 bases. The CDR3 spells CSAIRDKDRGYTF. In DNA form, the CDR3 reads TGCAGTGCTATCCGGGACAAGGATAGAGGCTACACCTTC.

This clonotype was recorded a few times. The chain recombines TRBV5-5 with TRBJ2-1; 12 nucleotides line up with TRBD1. Losses at the gene ends were 0 bases for V and 7 bases for J; bases not matched to a gene: 11. Germline V gives CDR1 SGHKS, CDR2 YYEKEE (reference sequence). The CDR3 has 18 amino acids. The CDR3 DNA reads TGTGCCAGCAGCTTGGCCCCATGGGGACAGGGGGCTGGTAATGAGCAGTTCTTC. Translation gives CASSLAPWGQGAGNEQFF. Combining the CDR3 with reference TRBV5-5 and TRBJ2-1 gives the whole variable domain DAGVTQSPTHLIKTRGQQVTLRCSPISGHKSVSWYQQVLGQGPQFIFQYYEKEERGRGNFPDRFSARQFPNYSSELNVNALLLGDSALYLCASSLAPWGQGAGNEQFFGPGTRLTVL.

This chain connects TRBV13 to TRBJ1-4; TRBD1 matches 7 bases. The germline gives CDR1 PRHDT, CDR2 FYEKMQ (reference sequence). The CDR3 has 16 amino acids. Trimming removed 4 bases from V and 4 bases from J; junction bases left unmatched: 9. CDR3 coding DNA: TGTGCCAGCAGCTCCGATCTTCAGGGGGATAATGAAAAACTGTTTTTT. Translated: CASSSDLQGDNEKLFF.